This TCR beta chain was captured in a study of T cell repertoires in cytomegalovirus infection. Study context: Public signatures in TCR beta pointed to CMV infection and matching HLA type. Regarding the study as a whole: Identification of carriers of CMV plus the relevant HLA was achieved through cumulative public TCR beta family frequency. HLA-C-restricted CMV-specific TCR beta clonotypes were dominant in the ex vivo response.

TCRdb re-called the reads with MiXCR, one entry per CDR3 protein. Altogether a few hundred thousand distinct CDR3 sequences are present, around 15% being singletons, with the ten largest covering 8.5% to 10%. Germline V gene lookup returns CDR1 LGHNA and CDR2 YNFKEQ. CDR3 length: 18 amino acids. This clonotype was found many times. The antigen remains unidentified. At one of its ends the junction is not consistent with the germline gene, which may arise from a read error. The sequencing sample was made of PBMCs. This receptor was taken from a human donor in good health (CMV status not recorded). Some clones in this sample may be carry-over from other donors' samples. V gene TRBV4-2 combines with J gene TRBJ2-1; 14 nucleotides line up with TRBD2. The DNA of the CDR3 is TGTGCCAGCAGCCAAGAGGGACTAGCGGGAGTATCCTACAGTGAGCAGTTCTTC. Amino acid sequence: CASSQEGLAGVSYSEQFF.